This T cell receptor (beta chain) was observed in a study of T cell responses to AZD1222 COVID-19 vaccine. This CDR3 spans 15 amino acids. The V end was cut by 5 bases, the J end by 2 bases, with 15 bases between. From germline, CDR1 is MNHEY and CDR2 SMNVEV (reference sequence). Some clones are missing from TCRdb's copy, which holds only in-frame ones; the method was immunoSEQ multiplex PCR. The sample contains some 140,000 clones, 91% of which appear only once. There are many counts of this clone. Sample: peripheral blood, taken on day 0 of AZD1222 vaccination. The sequence was collected from an adult in good health. The rearrangement uses TRBV27 and TRBJ1-1, with a weak D call TRBD1 (5 bases). For the CDR3, the DNA is TGTGCCAGCAGTCCGGGGACCGCCAGAAACACTGAAGCTTTCTTT. Protein: CASSPGTARNTEAFF.